This paragraph covers one T cell receptor beta chain sequence. The CDR3 extends over 16 amino acids. The J segment lost 4 bases and the V segment lost 5 bases, leaving 7 bases of the junction unmatched. CDR1 and CDR2 (germline): SGHTA, FQGNSA. Per the authors' pipeline: Reference gene primers were amplified, and this amplification served to estimate nucleated cell counts. The repertoire was sequenced with immunoSEQ multiplex PCR; TCRdb's copy has only in-frame clones and lacks some. V and J calls and clone size are given by that table; D and trimming were obtained from the DNA. The table lists approximately 240,000 clones, nearly 85% of them singletons, with around 5.2% in the top ten. The data were taken from a study of blood T cell repertoires in COVID-19. Study details: Acute and convalescent COVID-19 specimens originated in the United States, Italy and Spain.

The TCR comes from a human donor in a cohort sampled during active COVID-19. The genes are TRBV7-2 and TRBJ2-7; 14 bases map to TRBD2. The specimen was peripheral blood. This CDR3 is CASSQAGTSGGYEQYF. CDR3 coding DNA: TGTGCCAGCAGCCAGGCGGGGACTAGCGGGGGATACGAGCAGTACTTC.